Following are 15 T cell receptor beta chains from one sample sequenced in a study of blood T cell repertoires in COVID-19. The method was immunoSEQ multiplex PCR; TCRdb's version includes in-frame clones alone and lacks a portion of them. The data contain about half a million clones, 75% to 90% of them singletons. The sequenced sample consisted of peripheral blood. The origin of the receptors is a human donor in a cohort sampled during active COVID-19.

The V call is TRBV6-4, the J call TRBJ2-5; TRBD1 agrees at 10 bases. Germline V CDR1 and CDR2: MRHNA, SNTAGT. The junction had 8 bases not matched to a gene; V was cut back by 5 bases and J by 5 bases. The CDR3 is 15 amino acids. CDR3 loop: CASSPRQGARETQYF. CDR3 coding DNA: TGTGCCAGCAGTCCAAGACAGGGGGCGCGGGAGACCCAGTACTTC.

V gene TRBV21-1 combines with J gene TRBJ1-2. TRBV21-1 is classified as a pseudogene. This CDR3 spans 13 amino acids. Written as DNA, the CDR3 is TGTGCCAGCAGCAAATCCCCGAACTATGGCTACACCTTC. Encoded protein: CASSKSPNYGYTF.

The V and J genes are TRBV3-1 (or the pseudogene TRBV3-2) and TRBJ2-1, with D possibly being TRBD2 (6 bases). Germline lookup yields CDR1 LGHDT and CDR2 YNNKEL (reference sequence). The CDR3 extends over 15 amino acids. Trimming cost V 3 bases and J 12 bases, with 21 bases left between them. The CDR3 coding sequence is TGTGCCAGCAGCCATCGTTCGGGACTCTCGCAGCGGCAGTTCTTC. Translated: CASSHRSGLSQRQFF.

This clone was found a few times. The chain couples TRBV25-1 to TRBJ1-5; TRBD1 aligns across 7 bases. The CDR3 runs 13 residues. V trimming: 7 bases; J trimming: 2 bases; junction bases outside the gene matches: 2. CDR1 is MGHDK, CDR2 SYGVNS, per germline. CDR3 bases: TGTGCCAGCACCCAGGGGGGCAATCAGCCCCAGCATTTT. Amino acids: CASTQGGNQPQHF.

The chain links TRBV20-1 to TRBJ1-1, with 7 bases identical to TRBD1. With V trimmed by 3 bases and J by 0 bases, 7 bases remained unmatched. The CDR3 runs 15 residues. Looked up from germline, CDR1 is DFQATT and CDR2 is SNEGSKA (reference sequence). The CDR3 loop reads CSASLQGLMNTEAFF. Written as DNA, the CDR3 is TGCAGTGCTAGTCTACAGGGGCTTATGAACACTGAAGCTTTCTTT.

The chain recombines TRBV30 with TRBJ2-3; the D gene is possibly TRBD1 (7 bases). The V and J ends lost 0 bases and 5 bases respectively, with 15 bases between them. The CDR3 sequence is 15 residues long. The germline V gene encodes CDR1 GTSNPN and CDR2 SVGIG (reference sequence). The CDR3 loop is CAWSVPGGRGDTQYF. The CDR3 DNA reads as TGTGCCTGGAGTGTTCCAGGGGGGAGAGGAGATACGCAGTATTTT.

The rearrangement joins TRBV23-1 to TRBJ2-1; D is uncertain. TRBV23-1 is flagged as an ORF with uncertain function. The CDR3 extends over 14 amino acids. V shed 0 bases and J shed 8 bases, with 11 bases lying between them. The CDR3, as DNA: TGCGCCAGCAGTCAATCGAGTCATTACGATGAGCAGTTCTTC. Its protein product is CASSQSSHYDEQFF.

The chain carries TRBV15 and TRBJ1-1; 9 bases agree with TRBD1. Germline CDR1 and CDR2: LNHNV and YYDKDF (reference sequence). There are 15 residues in the CDR3. The trim removed 5 bases at V and 1 base at J, leaving 5 bases unmatched. In nucleotides, the CDR3 is TGTGCCACCAGCGTATGGGACAGGGAGAACACTGAAGCTTTCTTT. The encoded protein is CATSVWDRENTEAFF.

The rearrangement uses TRBV6-4 and TRBJ1-4, with TRBD1 as a possible D gene (6 bases). Germline-derived CDR1 and CDR2 are MRHNA and SNTAGT. The length of the CDR3 is 14 residues. The V gene lost 8 bases and the J gene lost 8 bases, with 18 bases spanning the gap. The CDR3 spells CASPGADREEKLFF. For the CDR3, the DNA is TGTGCCAGCCCAGGAGCGGACAGAGAGGAAAAACTGTTTTTT.

Of note for this clone: It may be a read error: a sequence one base away is much more abundant. Different DNA sequences within this sample yield the same CDR3. The chain is built from TRBV28 and TRBJ1-1; the D is unclear. The CDR3 length is 11 residues. Trimming removed 6 bases at V and 1 base at J, with 3 bases between. Per germline, CDR1 MDHEN and CDR2 SYDVKM. In nucleotides, the CDR3 is TGTGCCAGCAGGGCGAACACTGAAGCTTTCTTT. Its translation: CASRANTEAFF.

CDR3 protein: CASSSRHGGDTEAFF. The CDR3 coding sequence is TGTGCCAGCAGCTCGCGCCATGGGGGGGACACTGAAGCTTTCTTT. This rearrangement joins TRBV13 to TRBJ1-1, with TRBD1 as a possible D gene (5 bases). Looked up from germline, CDR1 is PRHDT and CDR2 is FYEKMQ (reference sequence). With 4 bases removed from V and 3 bases from J, the gap between germline ends came to 15 bases. The length of the CDR3 is 15 residues. The full variable domain, with the rest looked up from reference TRBV13 and TRBJ1-1, is AAGVIQSPRHLIKEKRETATLKCYPIPRHDTVYWYQQGPGQDPQFLISFYEKMQSDKGSIPDRFSAQQFSDYHSELNMSSLELGDSALYFCASSSRHGGDTEAFFGQGTRLTVV.

The genes are TRBV30 and TRBJ2-1, with a tentative D call TRBD1 (6 bases). This CDR3 is built from 20 residues. Trimming left V 0 bases short and J 3 bases short, with 27 bases between. CDR1 is GTSNPN, CDR2 SVGIG, per germline (reference sequence). The CDR3 sequence: CAWSVLPRSGASNFYNEQFF. CDR3 sequence (DNA): TGTGCCTGGAGTGTACTACCTCGGTCAGGGGCCTCTAATTTCTACAATGAGCAGTTCTTC.

This clone has a handful of counts. The J gene is TRBJ2-7, the V gene TRBV2, with D possibly being TRBD1 (5 bases). The germline V gene encodes CDR1 SNHLY and CDR2 FYNNEI. V lost 8 bases and J lost 2, with 13 bases in between. The CDR3 is made up of 13 amino acids. The CDR3 here is CASRSDRAYEQYF. For the CDR3, the DNA is TGTGCCAGCCGATCAGACAGAGCCTACGAGCAGTACTTC.

The chain has TRBV29-1 and TRBJ2-7; 8 nucleotides agree with TRBD2. With 7 bases clipped from V and 4 bases from J, the junction kept 6 bases outside the gene matches. There are 12 residues in the CDR3. From germline, CDR1 is SQVTM and CDR2 ANQGSEA. CDR3 DNA sequence: TGCAGCGCTCGGACTAGCCGGTACGAGCAGTACTTC. Translated: CSARTSRYEQYF.

This chain joins TRBV27 and TRBJ2-3; maybe TRBD2 (7 bases). Germline loops: CDR1 MNHEY, CDR2 SMNVEV (reference sequence). The CDR3 length is 15 residues. The V end was cut by 7 bases, the J end by 5 bases, with 19 bases between. CDR3 in DNA: TGTGCCAGCACCTGGGGGGCGGGAGACGGAGATACGCAGTATTTT. Its translation: CASTWGAGDGDTQYF.